This is a list of T cell receptor beta chains from one sample in a study of post-analysis software for immune sequencing data. TCRdb itself ran the PCR reads through MiXCR, one entry per CDR3 protein. The sample consists of hundreds of thousands of distinct CDR3 sequences, approximately 46% of them appearing once. The sample taken for sequencing was blood. The receptors derive from a girl aged 5 to 17 with multiple sclerosis. Each CDR3 is given with its conserved first and last residue. The D gene is left open where the match is weak. Not every row has a clone size; where given, it reads once, few, many or a size class.

>once|TRBJ1-2|NA|TRBV29-1
TGCAGCGTTCCAGGGGCCGGTGACTATGGCTACATCTTC
CSVPGAGDYGYIF
>few|TRBJ2-6|NA|TRBV24-1
TGTGCCACCAGTGTTACAGGGGGGGAACGCTCTGGGGCCAACGTCCTGACTTTC
CATSVTGGERSGANVLTF
>NA|TRBJ2-3|NA|TRBV12-3/TRBV12-4
TGTGCCAGCAGTTTAGCGTTGTCATGGGGGAGCACAGATACGCAGTATTTT
CASSLALSWGSTDTQYF
>NA|TRBJ2-5|NA|TRBV4-3
TGCGCCAGCAGCCAGGAGTACAGGGAGACCCAGTACTTC
CASSQEYRETQYF
>NA|TRBJ1-4|TRBD1|TRBV6-4
TGTGCCAGCATCAGGGGGCAGGATGAAAAACTGTTTTTT
CASIRGQDEKLFF
>few|TRBJ2-3|TRBD2|TRBV15
TGTGCCACCAGCAGACCGGGACTAGCGGAACATCTACTAAGCACAGATACGCAGTATTTT
CATSRPGLAEHLLSTDTQYF
>few|TRBJ2-5|NA|TRBV12-3/TRBV12-4
TGTGCCAGCAGTCATAGGACAGCACCGCAAGAGACCCAGTACTTC
CASSHRTAPQETQYF
>NA|TRBJ2-5|TRBD1|TRBV29-1
TGCAGCGTTGAAGATCGGGGTCAACAGGGGGGTGAAGAGACCCAGTACTTC
CSVEDRGQQGGEETQYF
>NA|TRBJ1-2|NA|TRBV6-6
TGTGCCAGCAGTTACGTCGGGGACGCGAATGGCTACACCTTC
CASSYVGDANGYTF
>few|TRBJ2-5|TRBD1|TRBV6-6
TGTGCCAGCTTATATGGGACAGGGGGCTTGGAGACCCAGTACTTC
CASLYGTGGLETQYF
>NA|TRBJ1-2|TRBD1|TRBV3-1
TGTGCCAGCAGCCAAGGGCAGGGGGCCTACTATGGCTACACCTTC
CASSQGQGAYYGYTF
>NA|TRBJ2-5|TRBD2|TRBV20-1
TGCAGTGCTAGAGAGGGACTAGCGGGGGTCGAGACCCAGTACTTC
CSAREGLAGVETQYF
>NA|TRBJ1-4|TRBD1|TRBV5-5
TGTGCCAGCAGCTTGGAGGGGGCGCGGACTAATGAAAAACTGTTTTTT
CASSLEGARTNEKLFF
>NA|TRBJ2-5|NA|TRBV20-1
TGCAGTGCTGTGGAGGGGGGACAACAAGCGACCCAGTACTTC
CSAVEGGQQATQYF
>NA|TRBJ2-7|NA|TRBV25-1
TGTGCCAGCAGTGAATGGGGAGGCGGAGAGGCCCAGTACTTC
CASSEWGGGEAQYF
>NA|TRBJ2-3|NA|TRBV7-7
TGTGCTAGCAGCCCAGGGGGGGCGTACGGAACAGATACGCAGTATTTT
CASSPGGAYGTDTQYF
>NA|TRBJ2-7|NA|TRBV6-5
TGTGCCAGCAGTTACTCGCCCCCTAAGCACTACGAGCAGTACTTC
CASSYSPPKHYEQYF
>NA|TRBJ2-5|TRBD1|TRBV5-1
TGCGCCAGCAGCCCGGGACAGGGAAGACGAGAGACCCAGTACTTC
CASSPGQGRRETQYF
>NA|TRBJ1-2|NA|TRBV12-3/TRBV12-4
TGTACCAGCAGTTCGGGACAAAACTATGGCTACACCTTC
CTSSSGQNYGYTF
>NA|TRBJ2-5|NA|TRBV28
TGTGCCAGCAGTTTAGGGCACCGAGAGACCCAGTACTTC
CASSLGHRETQYF
>once|TRBJ2-7|TRBD2|TRBV6-6
TGTGCCAGCAGTCGGGGCGGGAGGACCTACGAGCAGTACTTC
CASSRGGRTYEQYF
>NA|TRBJ2-1|TRBD2|TRBV4-1
TGCGCCAGCAGCCCCGGCCCTAGCGGCAGCTCCTACAATGAGCAGTTCTTC
CASSPGPSGSSYNEQFF
>once|TRBJ1-1|TRBD1|TRBV20-1
TGCAGTGCTAGACTAATCGGACAGGCCTATGAAGCTTTCTTT
CSARLIGQAYEAFF
>NA|TRBJ2-4|NA|TRBV20-1
TGCAGTGCCAGGGACCGCGATGTGATTCAGTACTTC
CSARDRDVIQYF
>NA|TRBJ1-5|NA|TRBV12-3/TRBV12-4
TGTGCCAGCAGTTTCTCCGGGGCCCGGAGCAATCAGCCCCAGCATTTT
CASSFSGARSNQPQHF
>NA|TRBJ2-1|TRBD2|TRBV7-9
TGTGCCAGCAGCTCTAGGGGGCACGGTTCTAGCGGGAGTAAGGAGCAGTTCTTC
CASSSRGHGSSGSKEQFF
>NA|TRBJ2-7|TRBD2|TRBV3-1
TGTGCCAGCAGCCAAAGACTAGCGGCATCCTACGAGCAGTACTTC
CASSQRLAASYEQYF
>NA|TRBJ2-7|TRBD1|TRBV11-2
TGTGCCGGCAGCTCCCCGGACAGGATGATAAACGAGCAGTACTTC
CAGSSPDRMINEQYF
>NA|TRBJ2-1|NA|TRBV7-2
TGTGCCAGCAGCTTAGAAACTAGGGCCAATGAGCAGTTCTTC
CASSLETRANEQFF
>many|TRBJ2-5|TRBD2|TRBV25-1
TGTGCCAGCAGTAGGGCTAGCGGGGCCCAAGAGACCCAGTACTTC
CASSRASGAQETQYF
>NA|TRBJ2-3|TRBD2|TRBV7-3
TGTGCCAGCACCCCCAGCGGGGCTAGCACAGATACGCAGTATTTT
CASTPSGASTDTQYF
>few|TRBJ2-1|TRBD2|TRBV9
TGTGCCAGCAGCGTAGGTACCGGGACTAGCGGCTACTACAATGAGCAGTTCTTC
CASSVGTGTSGYYNEQFF
>NA|TRBJ2-2|NA|TRBV20-1
TGCAGTGCTAGAGTATCAGCGAACACCGGGGAGCTGTTTTTT
CSARVSANTGELFF
>NA|TRBJ2-3|TRBD1|TRBV28
TGTGCCAGCAGCGACCGGGACAGCACAGGTACGCAGTATTTT
CASSDRDSTGTQYF
>NA|TRBJ1-5|NA|TRBV5-5
TGTGCCAGCAGCTTGGGGGTTCGCAGGGCTCAGCCCCAGCATTTT
CASSLGVRRAQPQHF
>few|TRBJ2-6|NA|TRBV28
TGTGCCAGCAGTTCAACAGGAGCCAACGTCCTGACTTTC
CASSSTGANVLTF
>NA|TRBJ1-2|NA|TRBV4-2
TGTGCCAGCAGCCAAGATAGAGAGGGAGGTGACTATGGCTACACCTTC
CASSQDREGGDYGYTF
>few|TRBJ2-1|TRBD2|TRBV15
TGTGCCACCAGCAGAGTGGCTAGCGGGAGGGGAAGAGATGAGCAGTTCTTC
CATSRVASGRGRDEQFF
>NA|TRBJ2-1|NA|TRBV18
TGTGCCAGCTCACCATCAAGGGCCAGCTCCTACAATGAGCAGTTCTTC
CASSPSRASSYNEQFF
>few|TRBJ2-1|NA|TRBV10-3
TGTGCCATCAGTGAGCTGGACGGGGACCGAGGGAATGAGCAGTTCTTC
CAISELDGDRGNEQFF
>few|TRBJ1-1|NA|TRBV7-2
TGTGCCAGCAGCTTAAGATTTGGGGGAGCGACTGAAGCTTTCTTT
CASSLRFGGATEAFF
>NA|TRBJ1-2|NA|TRBV12-3/TRBV12-4
TGTGCCAGCAGTTCCGGGTACTATGGCTACACCTTC
CASSSGYYGYTF
>NA|TRBJ2-1|NA|TRBV4-1
TGCGCCAGCAGCCAAGGGACGGATTCCTACAATGAGCAGTTCTTC
CASSQGTDSYNEQFF
>NA|TRBJ2-5|TRBD2|TRBV27
TGTGCCAGCAGTCCGGGACTAGCGGGAGGGCCTGTTGAGACCCAGTACTTC
CASSPGLAGGPVETQYF
>NA|TRBJ1-1|NA|TRBV6-5
TGTGCCAGCAGTTACCGCTCTACCTCCGTAGGGTCCACTGAAGCTTTCTTT
CASSYRSTSVGSTEAFF
>NA|TRBJ2-1|NA|TRBV28
TGTGCCAGCAGTCTGAACAGGGTTCTGAATGAGCAGTTCTTC
CASSLNRVLNEQFF
>NA|TRBJ2-7|NA|TRBV6-2/TRBV6-3
TGTGCCAGCAGTTACGCTTGGGCCATCTACGAGCAGTACTTC
CASSYAWAIYEQYF
>NA|TRBJ2-1|TRBD2|TRBV6-4
TGTGCCAGCAGTGACTCTGGAACTAGCGGGAGGAATGAGCAGTTCTTC
CASSDSGTSGRNEQFF
>NA|TRBJ1-1|NA|TRBV6-2/TRBV6-3
TGTGCCAGCAGCAGACTTTGGGACGATGCTGAAGCTTTCTTT
CASSRLWDDAEAFF
>NA|TRBJ2-3|TRBD1|TRBV4-1
TGCGCCAGCAGCCACGGACAGGGGCACGCAAGCACAGATACGCAGTATTTT
CASSHGQGHASTDTQYF
>few|TRBJ1-5|NA|TRBV6-5
TGTGCCAGCAGGGGATCAGCAAATCAGCCCCAGCATTTT
CASRGSANQPQHF